Sequencing of this T cell receptor (beta chain) was carried out in a study of shared clonotypes between healthy human individuals. The assay used deep level. The method was immunoSEQ multiplex PCR; TCRdb's version includes in-frame clones alone and lacks a portion of them. The sample lists millions of clones; around nine tenths were seen once. Whole-study results and caveats: Around 4.7% was the fraction of naive CD4 clonotypes found shared across several donors.

Comment on this clone: Antigen: not known.

From germline, CDR1 is MGHRA and CDR2 YSYEKL. The CDR3 sequence is 15 residues long. Trimming at V came to 3 bases and at J to 5 bases, leaving 5 bases not matched to a gene. The gene calls are TRBV4-1 and TRBJ2-7, with 12 bases matching TRBD2. The TCR was taken from a young man in good health. The specimen was naive CD4+ T cells sorted from blood. Subset given: CD45RA+ positively selected. The CDR3 loop reads CASSHPSGRDNEQYF. In DNA form, the CDR3 reads TGCGCCAGCAGCCATCCTAGCGGGAGGGACAACGAGCAGTACTTC.